Listed below are T cell receptor beta chains from one sample, sequenced in a study of regulatory T cells in long-lasting Graves disease. Using its own MiXCR run on the multiplex PCR reads, TCRdb lists one record per CDR3 protein. Of approximately 540,000 distinct CDR3 sequences listed, around 12% were seen once; the top ten hold 8.9%. The data also belong to a second study, concerning T cells in Graves' hyperthyroidism and ophthalmopathy.

This specimen consisted of peripheral blood mononuclear cells (PBMCs), obtained at new diagnosis, from a patient treated with antithyroid drugs. The receptors were gathered from a woman in her 30s with Graves disease. The CDR3 runs from the conserved cysteine through the conserved F or W. The D gene is left open where the match is weak.

D: NA; J: TRBJ1-1; V: TRBV27; CDR3: CASSSSPGQWNTEAFF
D: NA; J: TRBJ2-5; V: TRBV20-1; CDR3: CSALPQETQYF
D: NA; J: TRBJ2-3; V: TRBV7-2; CDR3: CASSPASGNTQYF
D: TRBD2; J: TRBJ2-1; V: TRBV19; CDR3: CASRGGRAWNEQFF
D: TRBD1; J: TRBJ1-4; V: TRBV30; CDR3: CAWSAPRGFSEKLFF
D: NA; J: TRBJ1-1; V: TRBV6-5; CDR3: CASSYSGLEAFF
D: NA; J: TRBJ2-7; V: TRBV7-9; CDR3: CASSLAGTSRVQYF
D: TRBD1; J: TRBJ2-6; V: TRBV11-3; CDR3: CASSPGQGASSGANVLTF
D: TRBD1; J: TRBJ2-5; V: TRBV6-2/TRBV6-3; CDR3: CASSHRDRGQETQYF
D: NA; J: TRBJ2-5; V: TRBV11-3; CDR3: CASSLPLMGKETQYF
D: NA; J: TRBJ1-5; V: TRBV24-1; CDR3: CATSQGQYGTQHF
D: TRBD1; J: TRBJ1-3; V: TRBV6-1; CDR3: CASSQRDRGKVETSGNTIYF
D: NA; J: TRBJ2-2; V: TRBV7-9; CDR3: CASSQGESGELFF
D: NA; J: TRBJ2-1; V: TRBV11-2; CDR3: CASSTEGYEGGEQFF
D: NA; J: TRBJ1-5; V: TRBV20-1; CDR3: CSARSGGPNQPQHF
D: NA; J: TRBJ2-5; V: TRBV6-1; CDR3: CASLSTLIWETQYF
D: TRBD2; J: TRBJ2-1; V: TRBV28; CDR3: CASSSGGRGLDEQFF
D: TRBD2; J: TRBJ2-1; V: TRBV5-1; CDR3: CASSGTSGIRDNEQFF
D: NA; J: TRBJ2-7; V: TRBV27; CDR3: CASSGGGPRYEQYF
D: NA; J: TRBJ2-1; V: TRBV12-5; CDR3: CASGLRLGGIRGEQFF
D: TRBD1; J: TRBJ1-1; V: TRBV20-1; CDR3: CSARETGVGESAFF
D: NA; J: TRBJ2-1; V: TRBV14; CDR3: CASSQYAGAVDEQFF
D: NA; J: NA; V: TRBV12-5; CDR3: CASGSVGGQEIQYF
D: TRBD2; J: TRBJ2-3; V: TRBV10-3; CDR3: CAIGKRERGTDTQYF
D: TRBD2; J: TRBJ2-1; V: TRBV7-9; CDR3: CASSFLAGGKVNEQFF
D: TRBD1; J: TRBJ1-1; V: TRBV5-1; CDR3: CASSPLDREGTEAFF
D: NA; J: TRBJ2-2; V: TRBV2; CDR3: CASEHYTGELFF
D: NA; J: TRBJ2-3; V: TRBV19; CDR3: CASSISSTPDTQYF
D: TRBD1; J: TRBJ2-1; V: TRBV3-1; CDR3: CASSQGRQGYEQFF
D: NA; J: TRBJ1-2; V: TRBV4-3; CDR3: CASSQDQIGGYGYTF
D: NA; J: TRBJ1-3; V: TRBV19; CDR3: CASKSVSGSGNTIYF
D: TRBD1; J: TRBJ1-1; V: TRBV3-1; CDR3: CASSSGQGAEAFF
D: TRBD2; J: TRBJ2-7; V: TRBV6-1; CDR3: CASTLFRTSGSSFTYEQYF
D: NA; J: TRBJ1-3; V: TRBV20-1; CDR3: CSAIQGLGNTIYF
D: TRBD1; J: TRBJ1-1; V: TRBV29-1; CDR3: CSVVGDRAWTEAFF
D: NA; J: TRBJ2-4; V: TRBV5-6; CDR3: CASSAGPGVPKNIQYF
D: TRBD1; J: TRBJ1-6; V: TRBV3-1; CDR3: CASSNTRGAESPLHF
D: NA; J: TRBJ2-1; V: TRBV6-2/TRBV6-3; CDR3: CASSYTYSYNEQFF
D: NA; J: TRBJ2-7; V: TRBV4-1; CDR3: CASSQDAGTTTYEQYF
D: NA; J: TRBJ2-2; V: TRBV15; CDR3: CATRPGQNTGELFF
D: NA; J: TRBJ1-4; V: TRBV2; CDR3: CASSVGGSNEKLFF
D: NA; J: TRBJ2-7; V: TRBV11-2; CDR3: CASSLGQRFEQYF
D: TRBD1; J: TRBJ2-1; V: TRBV7-3; CDR3: CASSLDRGEYNEQFF
D: TRBD2; J: TRBJ2-7; V: TRBV6-1; CDR3: CASTLQGLAGVEQYF
D: NA; J: TRBJ2-7; V: TRBV11-2; CDR3: CASSRHRSYEQYF
D: TRBD1; J: TRBJ2-7; V: TRBV11-3; CDR3: CASSSGTGSVTFYEQYF
D: NA; J: TRBJ1-3; V: TRBV27; CDR3: CAGSPRMEGRSTIYF
D: NA; J: TRBJ2-7; V: TRBV20-1; CDR3: CSASGSLGYEQYF
D: NA; J: TRBJ2-3; V: TRBV28; CDR3: CASREVGPDTQYF
D: NA; J: TRBJ1-2; V: TRBV28; CDR3: CASTRLGGLEGYTF
D: TRBD2; J: TRBJ2-3; V: TRBV12-3/TRBV12-4; CDR3: CASRRGLANTLYATDTQYF
D: NA; J: TRBJ2-5; V: TRBV7-2; CDR3: CASSPNIQPQHPQYF
D: NA; J: TRBJ1-1; V: TRBV2; CDR3: CASSVHGSDTEAFF
D: NA; J: TRBJ1-4; V: TRBV20-1; CDR3: CSARGRGANEKLFF
D: TRBD2; J: TRBJ2-1; V: TRBV24-1; CDR3: CATSDLNALAGGNNEQFF
D: NA; J: TRBJ2-4; V: TRBV28; CDR3: CASTVGDKNIQYF
D: TRBD1; J: TRBJ1-2; V: TRBV4-1; CDR3: CASSQWDRGDYGYTF
D: TRBD1; J: TRBJ2-1; V: TRBV12-3/TRBV12-4; CDR3: CASSLRGQGAPCPFF
D: NA; J: TRBJ2-7; V: TRBV6-1; CDR3: CASSLAEGTPYEQYF